The T cell receptor (beta chain) described here comes from a study of blood T cell repertoires in COVID-19. Study at large: Whether acute or convalescent, the COVID-19 samples came from the United States, Italy and Spain.

J gave up 4 bases and V 4 bases, and 9 bases lay outside the gene matches. The CDR3 sequence is 18 residues long. Germline assignment: CDR1 LGHNA and CDR2 YSLEER. Original processing notes: Reference gene primer amplification gave estimated nucleated cell counts. Only in-frame clones appear in the TCRdb table, and some are missing; sequencing was by immunoSEQ multiplex PCR. V, J and clone size are those of that table, while D and trimming were read from the DNA. The sample holds approximately 400,000 clones, just over 90% seen once. Participants, about 18 to 100 years old, spanned approximately 26 US areas.

The receptor was derived from a woman aged 40 to 50 who had been exposed to COVID-19. Sequences were obtained from PBMCs or T cells enriched from blood (not recorded which). The chain employs TRBV4-3 and TRBJ2-2; 13 bases agree with TRBD2. CDR3 residues: CASSLGLAGDLITGELFF. CDR3 bases: TGCGCCAGCAGCCTAGGACTAGCGGGGGACCTGATCACCGGGGAGCTGTTTTTT.